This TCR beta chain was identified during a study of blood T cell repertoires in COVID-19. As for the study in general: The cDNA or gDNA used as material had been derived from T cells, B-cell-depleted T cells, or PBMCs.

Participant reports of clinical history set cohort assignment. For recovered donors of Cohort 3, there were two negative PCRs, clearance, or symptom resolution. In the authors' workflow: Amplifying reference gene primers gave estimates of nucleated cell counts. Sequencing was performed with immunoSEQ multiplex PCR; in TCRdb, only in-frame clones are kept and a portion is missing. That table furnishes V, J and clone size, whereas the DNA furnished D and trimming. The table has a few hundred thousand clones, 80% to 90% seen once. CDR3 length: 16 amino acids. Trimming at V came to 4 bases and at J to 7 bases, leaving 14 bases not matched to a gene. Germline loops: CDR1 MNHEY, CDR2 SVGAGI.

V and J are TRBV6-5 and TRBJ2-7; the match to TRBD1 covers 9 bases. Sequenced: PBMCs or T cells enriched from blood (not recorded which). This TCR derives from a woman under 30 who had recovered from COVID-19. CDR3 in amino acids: CASSWEFGTGIREQYF. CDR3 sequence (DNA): TGTGCCAGCAGTTGGGAGTTCGGGACAGGGATTCGAGAGCAGTACTTC.